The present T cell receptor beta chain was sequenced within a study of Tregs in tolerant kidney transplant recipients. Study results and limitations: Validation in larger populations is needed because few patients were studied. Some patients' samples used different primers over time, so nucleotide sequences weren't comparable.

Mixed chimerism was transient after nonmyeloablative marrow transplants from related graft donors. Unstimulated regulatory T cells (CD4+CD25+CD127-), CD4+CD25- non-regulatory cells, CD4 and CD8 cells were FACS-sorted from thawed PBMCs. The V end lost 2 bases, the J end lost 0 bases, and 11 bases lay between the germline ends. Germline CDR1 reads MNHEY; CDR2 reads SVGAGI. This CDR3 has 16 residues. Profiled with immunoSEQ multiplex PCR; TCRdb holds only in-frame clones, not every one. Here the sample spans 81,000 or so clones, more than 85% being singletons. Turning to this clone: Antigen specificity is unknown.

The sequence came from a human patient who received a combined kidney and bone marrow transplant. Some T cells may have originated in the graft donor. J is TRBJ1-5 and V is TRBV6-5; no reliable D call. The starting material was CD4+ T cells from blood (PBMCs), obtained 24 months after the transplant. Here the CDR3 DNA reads TGTGCCAGCAGTTACGACAAGACCTATAGCAATCAGCCCCAGCATTTT. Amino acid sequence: CASSYDKTYSNQPQHF.